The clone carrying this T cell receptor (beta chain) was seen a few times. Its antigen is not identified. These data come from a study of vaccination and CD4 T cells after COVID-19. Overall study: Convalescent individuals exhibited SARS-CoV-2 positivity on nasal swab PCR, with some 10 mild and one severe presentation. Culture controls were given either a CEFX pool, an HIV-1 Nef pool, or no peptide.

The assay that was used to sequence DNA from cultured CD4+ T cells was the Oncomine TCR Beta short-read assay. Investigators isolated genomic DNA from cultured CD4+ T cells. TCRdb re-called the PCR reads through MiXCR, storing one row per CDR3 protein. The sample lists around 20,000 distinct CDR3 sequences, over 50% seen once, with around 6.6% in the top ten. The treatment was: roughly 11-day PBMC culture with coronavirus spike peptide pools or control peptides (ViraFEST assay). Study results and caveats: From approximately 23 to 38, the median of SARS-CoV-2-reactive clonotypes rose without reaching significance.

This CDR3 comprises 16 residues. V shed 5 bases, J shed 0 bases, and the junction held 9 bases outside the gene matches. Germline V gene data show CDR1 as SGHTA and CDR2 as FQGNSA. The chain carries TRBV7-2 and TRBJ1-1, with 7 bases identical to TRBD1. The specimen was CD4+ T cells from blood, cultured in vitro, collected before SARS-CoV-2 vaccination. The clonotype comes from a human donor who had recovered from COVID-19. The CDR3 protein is CASSRDSGGVNTEAFF. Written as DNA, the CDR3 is TGTGCCAGCAGCCGGGACAGCGGTGGAGTGAACACTGAAGCTTTCTTT.